This T cell receptor beta chain was obtained from a study of blood T cell repertoires in COVID-19 (dated by TCRdb to 2020 to 2021). A note on the overall study: Collaborator samples came from the United States, Italy and Spain and covered acute and convalescent phases of COVID-19. The prospective study material was composed of cDNA or gDNA derived from T cells, B-cell-depleted T cells, or PBMCs. Deeply sampled blood TCRbeta repertoires from subjects exposed to, actively infected with, or recovered from COVID-19 were included in the dataset. The repertoires were released in a freely available public database meant as a resource for research on the immune response to SARS-CoV-2. The samples were drawn from the first 160 participants of the ongoing ImmuneRACE study and from some 1,300 subjects provided by 6 global collaborators. Nearly every sample came with metadata listing a de-identified subject ID, COVID-19 status, age in years and sex. HLA class I and class II types, where available, came from metadata supplied by the sample provider rather than from assay-based typing.

What the work shows at the level of the full study, not this receptor alone: How much clinical and demographic metadata was included differed by source and by participant, and the metadata was provided uncurated.

This clone was seen a few times. Its antigen is not yet known. No clone much larger than this one lies a single base away; base qualities are absent. Trimming takes 0 bases from V and 2 bases from J, and the germline ends sit 8 bases apart. The CDR3 runs 16 amino acids, cysteine and phenylalanine included. Only the CDR3 DNA stays, 48 bases, in frame from base 1. The germline V gene (reference sequence) specifies WNHNN as CDR1 and SYGVQD as CDR2. Enrolling through a virtual design, the prospective study's participants ranged in age from roughly 18 to 90 years and lived across roughly 24 United States geographic areas. To assign participants to cohorts, the prospective study relied on clinical history that participants themselves reported in a screening survey and a study questionnaire. ImmuneRACE Cohort 3 recovered participants were defined by two consecutive negative NP/OP PCR tests, healthcare professional clearance, or symptom resolution. In the prospective study, whole blood, serum and a nasopharyngeal or oropharyngeal swab were collected from each participant by mobile phlebotomists. Additional blood draws and questionnaires over a 2-month period could optionally be provided by prospective study participants. Before DNA extraction, prospective study blood samples were shipped either frozen or at room temperature.

TCRbeta CDR3 regions were amplified from genomic DNA using the immunoSEQ Assay, a bias-controlled multiplex PCR. The authors' pipeline ran thus. Nucleated cell counts per sample were estimated from amplification of reference gene primers within the assay. Sequence reads were collapsed and filtered to measure the absolute abundance of every unique TCRbeta CDR3 rearrangement. For each sample, productive Simpson clonality was calculated by taking the square root of Simpson's diversity index across productive rearrangements. As stored in TCRdb, this immuneACCESS dataset retains in-frame rearrangements with V and J assigned. A fraction of the clones does not appear; measured against another copy, unresolved V genes explain less than half of the discrepancy, and the remainder lacks a known reason. V and J calls and clone size are copied from that table; D and trimming were computed from the DNA. Here the sample has approximately 300,000 clones; 65% to 90% occur a single time. The top ten hold about 10% of the sample.

The chain couples TRBV10-1 to TRBJ2-6; the D gene is perhaps TRBD1, from 5 matching bases. The sample was PBMCs or T cells enriched from blood (not recorded which). The TCR was taken from a woman under 30 who had recovered from COVID-19. The nucleotides read TGCGCCAGCAGTGAGTCGAAAGGGGCTGGGGCCAACGTCCTGACTTTC. Translated, it reads CASSESKGAGANVLTF.